The 30 T cell receptor beta chains reported below all come from one sample, sequenced in a study of T cell repertoires in cytomegalovirus infection. TCRdb passed the reads through MiXCR, listing each CDR3 protein once. The sample carries 350,000 to 500,000 distinct CDR3 sequences, roughly 31% recorded once. Sequencing input: PBMCs. These TCRs come from a human donor in good health (CMV status not recorded). Some clones in this sample may be carry-over from other donors' samples.

This clonotype was counted at least ten times. The V gene is TRBV7-2, the J gene TRBJ1-2; 8 nucleotides match TRBD1. After removal of 2 bases from V and 0 bases from J, the junction contained 5 bases not matched to a gene. Germline V lookup: CDR1 SGHTA, CDR2 FQGNSA. This CDR3 comprises 16 residues. The CDR3 spells CASSLRGQDTNYGYTF. CDR3 in DNA: TGTGCCAGCAGCTTAAGGGGACAGGATACTAACTATGGCTACACCTTC.

V and J are TRBV5-1 and TRBJ1-2, with 7 bases aligning to TRBD1. The trim removed 4 bases at V and 4 bases at J, leaving 7 bases unmatched. From germline, CDR1 is SGHRS and CDR2 YFSETQ. CDR3 length equals 14 residues. The CDR3 region has the DNA TGCGCCAGCAGCACCGGGGACAGCCCCTATGGCTACACCTTC. It yields the protein CASSTGDSPYGYTF.

Turning to this clonotype: This is likely a read error, given that the CDR3 carries no conserved phenylalanine or tryptophan at its end. This chain links TRBV4-2 with TRBJ2-2; D not resolved. V lost 4 bases to trimming and J lost 8 bases, with 5 bases between them. Germline lookup yields CDR1 LGHNA and CDR2 YNFKEQ. The CDR3 is made up of 11 amino acids. The CDR3 loop is CASSLSGELFC. DNA of the CDR3: TGTGCCAGCAGCCTCTCTGGGGAGCTGTTTTGT.

V gene TRBV7-2 combines with J gene TRBJ2-7, with D possibly being TRBD2 (6 bases). This CDR3 is 15 amino acids long. Trimming cost V 6 bases and J 9 bases, with 24 bases left between them. CDR1 is SGHTA and CDR2 is FQGNSA in the germline V gene. The CDR3 DNA reads as TGTGCCAGCAGTCTAGGGGACTCCTCCTGGTCCGGGCAGTACTTC. Translated: CASSLGDSSWSGQYF.

Comments on this clonotype: Since a much larger clone is just one base distant, this may be a read error. The chain couples TRBV6-6 to TRBJ2-2; TRBD1 agrees at 9 bases. This CDR3 comprises 14 residues. V was pared by 10 bases and J by 1 base, with 4 bases of the junction left unmatched. The germline V gene encodes CDR1 MNHNY and CDR2 SVGAGI (reference sequence). The CDR3 DNA reads as TGTGCCATCTCGGGACAGGGGAACACCGGGGAGCTGTTTTTT. Translating it yields CAISGQGNTGELFF.

As to this clonotype: This likely comes from a read error, as the CDR3 has no conserved phenylalanine or tryptophan at its end. The chain combines TRBV4-1 with TRBJ2-7; D unresolved. The V end was cut by 1 base, the J end by 2 bases, with 6 bases between. The germline V gene encodes CDR1 MGHRA and CDR2 YSYEKL. CDR3 length equals 13 residues. The CDR3 bases are TGCGCCAGCAGCCAAGGGCCCCCCTACGAGCAGTACTTA. Translating it yields CASSQGPPYEQYL.

The chain recombines TRBV28 with TRBJ1-4, with a possible D match to TRBD1 (6 bases). The CDR3 sequence is 14 residues long. Germline lookup yields CDR1 MDHEN and CDR2 SYDVKM. V dropped 6 bases and J dropped 8 bases, with 16 bases sitting between them. In DNA form, the CDR3 reads TGTGCCAGCAGCCGACAGGTGCTGCGCGAAAAACTGTTTTTT. It is translated as CASSRQVLREKLFF.

There are a few counts of this clonotype. V gene TRBV2 combines with J gene TRBJ2-3, with no clear D. The CDR3 contains 12 residues. Trimming left V 6 bases short and J 2 bases short, with 6 bases between. Germline V CDR1 and CDR2: SNHLY, FYNNEI. This CDR3 is CASSQDTDTQYF. The CDR3 DNA sequence: TGTGCCAGCAGCCAGGACACAGATACGCAGTATTTT.

For the CDR3, the DNA is TGTGCCAGCAGAAGACAAGGGTACACTGAAGCTTTCTTT. This sequence encodes CASRRQGYTEAFF. The chain employs TRBV5-3 and TRBJ1-1; D ambiguous. TRBV5-3 has ORF status, its function being uncertain. The CDR3 consists of 13 residues. The ends were cut back, 8 bases at V and 3 bases at J, with 14 bases in the middle.

This clonotype showed up just a few times. The genes are TRBV4-1 and TRBJ2-6; 11 positions match TRBD1. The germline gives CDR1 MGHRA, CDR2 YSYEKL. V was clipped by 3 bases and J by 3 bases; unmatched bases: 10. The CDR3 has 19 amino acids. The CDR3 sequence is CASSQGEGQGALGANVLTF. CDR3 nucleotide sequence: TGCGCCAGCAGCCAGGGGGAAGGACAGGGGGCTCTTGGGGCCAACGTCCTGACTTTC.

This clonotype was counted once. Because the CDR3 is missing its conserved closing phenylalanine or tryptophan, this is likely a read error. V gene TRBV7-2 combines with J gene TRBJ2-2, with D maybe TRBD2 (6 bases). Germline loops: CDR1 SGHTA, CDR2 FQGNSA. This CDR3 has 12 amino acids. CDR3 nucleotides: TGTGCCAGCAGCTTAGAGGGCGGGGATCTGTTTTTG. It codes for CASSLEGGDLFL.

This clonotype has just a few counts. V gene TRBV11-1 combines with J gene TRBJ2-7, with 9 bases fitting TRBD1. This CDR3 contains 15 residues. From germline, CDR1 is SGHAT and CDR2 FQDESV (reference sequence). V dropped 5 bases and J dropped 2; count of bases not matched to a gene: 7. The CDR3 sequence: CASSRRGDRAYEQYF. CDR3 nucleotides: TGTGCCAGCAGCCGAAGAGGGGACAGGGCCTACGAGCAGTACTTC.

The CDR3 loop reads CASSIARGVSNQPQHF. CDR3 nucleotides: TGTGCCAGTAGTATAGCCCGGGGGGTGAGCAATCAGCCCCAGCATTTT. The rearrangement uses TRBV19 and TRBJ1-5; weak D call: TRBD1 (5 bases). This CDR3 has 16 amino acids. Deletions cut 1 base from V and 1 base from J, with 11 bases between. Germline V gene lookup returns CDR1 LNHDA and CDR2 SQIVND (reference sequence).

DNA for the CDR3: TGTGCCAGCAGCCGGGACAGATGGAGTAACTATGGCTACACCTTC. This codes for CASSRDRWSNYGYTF. V usage is TRBV5-4 and J usage is TRBJ1-2, with TRBD1 identical over 7 bases. V shed 4 bases, J shed 1 base, and the junction held 7 bases outside the gene matches. CDR1 and CDR2 (germline): SGHNT, YYREEE (reference sequence). This CDR3 contains 15 residues.

J is TRBJ2-5 and V is TRBV20-1; TRBD2 aligns across 10 bases. In germline, CDR1 is DFQATT, CDR2 SNEGSKA (reference sequence). The V segment lost 1 base and the J segment 1 base; nucleotides outside the gene matches: 6. The CDR3 consists of 16 residues. CDR3 bases: TGCAGTGCTAGAGGGTATAGCGGGGGGTTCCAAGAGACCCAGTACTTC. It codes for CSARGYSGGFQETQYF.

At least ten counts were recorded for this clonotype. The chain couples TRBV28 to TRBJ1-5; D uncertain. V lost 3 bases and J 7 bases, leaving 13 bases between the germline ends. Germline CDR1 reads MDHEN; CDR2 reads SYDVKM. The CDR3 runs 14 residues. CDR3 DNA: TGTGCCAGCAGTTTGGGCCCTTCCAGGCAGCCCCAGCATTTT. Translating gives CASSLGPSRQPQHF.

Remarks on this clonotype: As the CDR3 is not closed by the conserved phenylalanine or tryptophan, this likely results from a read error. V gene TRBV7-2 combines with J gene TRBJ2-7, with D perhaps matching TRBD1 or TRBD2 (5 bases each). This CDR3 region has 14 residues. The V end lost 4 bases, the J end lost 3 bases, and 13 bases lay between the germline ends. From germline, CDR1 is SGHTA and CDR2 FQGNSA. CDR3 amino acids: CASSSRDGLYEQYC. The CDR3 nucleotides read TGTGCCAGCAGCTCCCGGGACGGCCTCTACGAGCAGTACTGC.

There are a few counts of this clonotype. V and J are TRBV19 and TRBJ1-1; maybe TRBD1 (6 bases). The CDR3 extends over 14 amino acids. Deletions cut 6 bases from V and 1 base from J, with 12 bases between. Germline V gene data show CDR1 as LNHDA and CDR2 as SQIVND (reference sequence). The DNA for the CDR3 is TGTGCCAGTAGAAGTCAGGGGCCGAACACTGAAGCTTTCTTT. Encoded protein: CASRSQGPNTEAFF.

V is TRBV28 and J is TRBJ2-7, with D possibly TRBD1 on 5 matching bases. The CDR3 extends over 15 amino acids. V was pared by 6 bases and J by 5 bases, with 20 bases between. Germline V gene data show CDR1 as MDHEN and CDR2 as SYDVKM. In DNA form, the CDR3 reads TGTGCCAGCAGCCCCCCAGCCTTAATGGGGCACGAGCAGTACTTC. Encoded protein: CASSPPALMGHEQYF.

This clonotype was counted many times. This rearrangement joins TRBV11-2 to TRBJ2-4, with TRBD1 identical over 9 bases. J was trimmed by 6 bases and V by 5 bases; bases with no gene match: 11. This CDR3 region has 16 residues. Germline V gives CDR1 SGHAT, CDR2 FQNNGV. CDR3 region: CASSGRDRDVANIQYF. The DNA of the CDR3 is TGTGCCAGCAGCGGGAGGGACAGGGACGTGGCAAACATTCAGTACTTC.

V is TRBV7-9 and J is TRBJ2-1, with TRBD2 matching 8 bases. Germline V gene lookup returns CDR1 SEHNR and CDR2 FQNEAQ (reference sequence). The CDR3 runs 15 residues. V lost 3 bases to trimming and J lost 2 bases; unmatched junction nucleotides: 3. The CDR3 sequence: CASSLGRGAYNEQFF. The CDR3 nucleotides read TGTGCCAGCAGCTTGGGGCGGGGGGCCTACAATGAGCAGTTCTTC. Together with reference TRBV7-9 and TRBJ2-1, the CDR3 gives the full variable domain: DTGVSQNPRHKITKRGQNVTFRCDPISEHNRLYWYRQTLGQGPEFLTYFQNEAQLEKSRLLSDRFSAERPKGSFSTLEIQRTEQGDSAMYLCASSLGRGAYNEQFFGPGTRLTVL.

This clonotype has a count of ten or more. The chain joins TRBV7-2 to TRBJ1-6, with D possibly being TRBD1 (6 bases). V was trimmed by 3 bases and J by 5 bases, leaving 11 bases between them. The CDR3 has 15 residues. Germline CDR1 SGHTA, CDR2 FQGNSA. DNA for the CDR3: TGTGCCAGCAGCTTCTCTCGGGGGCATAATTCACCCCTCCACTTT. The encoded protein is CASSFSRGHNSPLHF.

The rearrangement links TRBV12-3 or TRBV12-4 to TRBJ2-7, with TRBD1 matching 9 bases. The V and J ends lost 4 bases and 3 bases, in that order; junction bases with no gene match: 4. CDR3 length: 14 residues. The CDR3 nucleotides read TGTGCCAGCAGTTCGGACAGGGGCCTCTACGAGCAGTACTTC. It specifies CASSSDRGLYEQYF.

This chain joins TRBV19 and TRBJ2-1; the match to TRBD2 covers 9 bases. V lost 10 bases and J lost 10; bases outside the gene matches: 14. This CDR3 region has 14 residues. Germline CDR1 and CDR2: LNHDA and SQIVND (reference sequence). The CDR3 DNA reads as TGTGCCACCCAAGAGGCGGGGGGGCCAGGGGAGCAGTTCTTC. Encoded protein: CATQEAGGPGEQFF.

This clonotype was seen just once. At one boundary the junction diverges from the germline segment, which might be a read error. V is TRBV5-6 and J is TRBJ2-1, with 7 bases that match TRBD1. Germline V lookup: CDR1 SGHDT, CDR2 YYEEEE. The CDR3 is made up of 16 amino acids. CDR3: CASSSTDRVLYNEPFF. In nucleotides, the CDR3 is TGTGCCAGCAGCTCGACCGACAGGGTACTCTACAATGAGCCGTTCTTC.

This clonotype was observed a few times. The V and J genes are TRBV19 and TRBJ1-5, with D maybe TRBD1 (6 bases). The germline V gene encodes CDR1 LNHDA and CDR2 SQIVND (reference sequence). This CDR3 is built from 15 residues. Trimming pared 5 bases from V and 3 bases from J, leaving 14 bases between. CDR3 coding DNA: TGTGCCAGTAGTTATAGCACAGGGAACAATCAGCCCCAGCATTTT. The encoded protein is CASSYSTGNNQPQHF.

This clonotype was recorded a few times. This sequence joins TRBV6-5 and TRBJ1-1, with TRBD1 matching over 7 bases. Germline loops: CDR1 MNHEY, CDR2 SVGAGI. With 4 bases clipped from V and 1 base from J, the junction kept 12 bases outside the gene matches. The CDR3 loop spans 17 amino acids. Here the CDR3 DNA reads TGTGCCAGCAGTTTAGGCCCAGGGGGACGGCCGAACACTGAAGCTTTCTTT. It codes for CASSLGPGGRPNTEAFF.

The chain has TRBV19 and TRBJ2-7, with D possibly called TRBD1 or TRBD2 (7 bases each). Deletions cut 6 bases from V and 5 bases from J, with 14 bases between. Germline V lookup: CDR1 LNHDA, CDR2 SQIVND (reference sequence). The CDR3 extends over 13 amino acids. CDR3 bases: TGTGCCAGTAGGCAGGGGGGGTTCGACGAGCAGTACTTC. It is translated as CASRQGGFDEQYF.

About this clonotype: Since a much larger clone is just one base distant, this may be a read error. The gene calls are TRBV7-9 and TRBJ2-1, with D possibly matching TRBD2 (5 bases). The CDR3 runs to 15 residues. CDR1 is SEHNR and CDR2 is FQNEAQ in the germline V gene (reference sequence). Trimming pared 5 bases from V and 5 bases from J, leaving 16 bases between. Written as DNA, the CDR3 is TGTGCCAGCAGCACCGTGAGGGTACTCAACAATGAGCAGTTCTTC. Translating it yields CASSTVRVLNNEQFF.

This clonotype has only a few counts. This chain links TRBV4-1 with TRBJ2-7; D not resolved. Germline V gene lookup returns CDR1 MGHRA and CDR2 YSYEKL. Trimming took 4 bases from V and 0 from J, leaving 10 bases between them. The CDR3 is 14 residues long. The CDR3 loop reads CASSLRTPSYEQYF. For the CDR3, the DNA is TGCGCCAGCAGCCTCCGGACGCCCTCCTACGAGCAGTACTTC.